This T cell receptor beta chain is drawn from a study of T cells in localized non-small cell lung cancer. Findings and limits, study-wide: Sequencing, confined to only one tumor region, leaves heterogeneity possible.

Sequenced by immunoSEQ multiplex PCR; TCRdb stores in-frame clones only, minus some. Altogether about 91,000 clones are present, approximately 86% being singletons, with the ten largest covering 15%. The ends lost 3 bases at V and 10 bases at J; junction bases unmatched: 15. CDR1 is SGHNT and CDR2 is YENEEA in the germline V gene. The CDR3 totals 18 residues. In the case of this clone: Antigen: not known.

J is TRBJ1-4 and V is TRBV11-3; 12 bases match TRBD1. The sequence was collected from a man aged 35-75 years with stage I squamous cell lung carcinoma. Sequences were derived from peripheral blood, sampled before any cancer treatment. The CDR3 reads CASSLTPGTGGPVSKLFF. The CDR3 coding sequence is TGTGCCAGCAGCTTGACCCCCGGGACAGGGGGCCCCGTTTCAAAACTGTTTTTT.